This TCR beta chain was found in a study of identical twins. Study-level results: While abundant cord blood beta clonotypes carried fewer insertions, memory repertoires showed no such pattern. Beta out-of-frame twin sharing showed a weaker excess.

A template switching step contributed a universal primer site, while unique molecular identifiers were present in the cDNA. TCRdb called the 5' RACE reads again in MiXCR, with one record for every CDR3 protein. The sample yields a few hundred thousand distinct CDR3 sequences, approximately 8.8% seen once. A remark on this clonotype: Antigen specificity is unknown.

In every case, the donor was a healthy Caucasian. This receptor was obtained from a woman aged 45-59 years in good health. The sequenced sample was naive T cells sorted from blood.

The CDR3 sequence is CASSLSAWGIQYF. The CDR3 DNA follows: TGTGCCAGCAGTTTATCAGCGTGGGGCATTCAGTACTTC. V gene TRBV27 combines with J gene TRBJ2-4; D remains ambiguous. V lost 0 bases and J 9 bases, leaving 9 bases between the germline ends. The CDR3 totals 13 residues. The germline gives CDR1 MNHEY, CDR2 SMNVEV (reference sequence).